This paragraph covers one T cell receptor (beta chain) sequence. In this sample, this clonotype turned up many times. Its recognized antigen is unknown. One base away there is no much larger clone; base qualities are not given. Trimming accounts for 3 bases at V and 2 bases at J, while the number of junction bases matched to no gene is 14. The germline V gene yields SGDLS for CDR1 and YYNGEE for CDR2. From its cysteine to its phenylalanine, the CDR3 spans 19 amino acids. The retained sequence is limited to the CDR3, 57 bases, with the frame set at the first base. These data originate in a study of CDR3 diversity in severe acne (dated by TCRdb to 2018 to 2020). Library creation used PCR. These reads were obtained on an Illumina HiSeq 2000. TCRdb cleaned the public reads at Q25 with fastp, built clones with MiXCR and kept in-frame beta chains. Each CDR3 protein gets just one entry, which takes the most common genes and DNA from the rows behind it. The sample data list fewer than 90,000 distinct CDR3 sequences, and under 65% of these were observed just once. The ten largest clones capture roughly an eighth of the sample.

The sequence came from a male donor in good health, without acne. This receptor chain uses TRBV9 and TRBJ1-4; 9 of the junction bases match TRBD1. The sequenced sample was blood. The DNA sequence reads TGTGCCAGCAGCGCTCCCCCGGGACAGGGCGGTTCTACTAATGAAAAACTGTTTTTT. Translated, it reads CASSAPPGQGGSTNEKLFF. With all but the CDR3 taken from the reference TRBV9 and TRBJ1-4 genes, the full variable domain is: DSGVTQTPKHLITATGQRVTLRCSPRSGDLSVYWYQQSLDQGLQFLIQYYNGEERAKGNILERFSAQQFPDLHSELNLSSLELGDSALYFCASSAPPGQGGSTNEKLFFGSGTQLSVL.